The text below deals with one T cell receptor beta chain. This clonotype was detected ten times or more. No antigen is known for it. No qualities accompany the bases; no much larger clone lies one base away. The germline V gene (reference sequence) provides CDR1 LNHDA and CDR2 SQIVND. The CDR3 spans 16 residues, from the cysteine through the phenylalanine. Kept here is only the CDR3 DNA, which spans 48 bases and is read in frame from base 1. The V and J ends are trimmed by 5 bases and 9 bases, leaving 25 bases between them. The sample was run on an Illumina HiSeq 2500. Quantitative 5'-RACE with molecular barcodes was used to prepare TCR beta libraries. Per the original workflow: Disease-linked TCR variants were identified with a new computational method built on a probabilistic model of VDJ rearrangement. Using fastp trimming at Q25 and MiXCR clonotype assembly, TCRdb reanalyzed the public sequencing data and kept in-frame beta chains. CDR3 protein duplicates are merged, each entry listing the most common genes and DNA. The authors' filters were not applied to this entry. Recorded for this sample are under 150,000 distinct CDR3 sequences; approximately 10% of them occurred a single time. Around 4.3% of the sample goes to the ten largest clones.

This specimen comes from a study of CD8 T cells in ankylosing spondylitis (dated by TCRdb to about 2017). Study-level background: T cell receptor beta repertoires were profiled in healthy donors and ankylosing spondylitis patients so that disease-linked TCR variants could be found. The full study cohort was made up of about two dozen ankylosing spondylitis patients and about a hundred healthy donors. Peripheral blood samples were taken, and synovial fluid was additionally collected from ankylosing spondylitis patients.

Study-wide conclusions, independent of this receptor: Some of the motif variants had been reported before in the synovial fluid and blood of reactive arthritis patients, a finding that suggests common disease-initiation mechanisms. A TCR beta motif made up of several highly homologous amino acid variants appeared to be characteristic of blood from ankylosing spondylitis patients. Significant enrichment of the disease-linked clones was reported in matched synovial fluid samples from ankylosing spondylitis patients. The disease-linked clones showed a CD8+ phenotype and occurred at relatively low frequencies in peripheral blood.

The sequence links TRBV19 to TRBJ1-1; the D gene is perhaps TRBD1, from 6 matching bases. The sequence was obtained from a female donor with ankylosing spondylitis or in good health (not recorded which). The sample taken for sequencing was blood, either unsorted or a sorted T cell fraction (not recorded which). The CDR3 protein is CASSPPGALVRLKAFF. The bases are TGTGCCAGTAGTCCCCCGGGGGCTCTGGTTAGACTGAAAGCTTTCTTT. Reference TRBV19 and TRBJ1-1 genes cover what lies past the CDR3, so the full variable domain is DGGITQSPKYLFRKEGQNVTLSCEQNLNHDAMYWYRQDPGQGLRLIYYSQIVNDFQKGDIAEGYSVSREKKESFPLTVTSAQKNPTAFYLCASSPPGALVRLKAFFGQGTRLTVV.